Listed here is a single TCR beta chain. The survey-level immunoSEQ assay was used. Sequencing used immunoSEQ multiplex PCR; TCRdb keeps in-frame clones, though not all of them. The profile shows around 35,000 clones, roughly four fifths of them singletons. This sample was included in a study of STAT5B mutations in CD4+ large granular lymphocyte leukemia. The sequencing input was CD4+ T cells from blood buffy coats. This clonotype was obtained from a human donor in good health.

In nucleotides, the CDR3 is TGTGCCAGCAGGGAGGGACTAGTTATAGGTGAGCAGTTCTTC. Protein: CASREGLVIGEQFF. V gene TRBV2 combines with J gene TRBJ2-1; 8 bases agree with TRBD2. Losses at the gene ends were 6 bases for V and 9 bases for J; bases not matched to a gene: 10. This CDR3 region has 14 residues. CDR1 is SNHLY, CDR2 FYNNEI, per germline.